This is a list of T cell receptor beta chains from one sample in a study of pediatric ulcerative colitis. Assay: immunoSEQ multiplex PCR; the TCRdb copy retains only in-frame clones and omits some. The sample has approximately 40,000 clones, 75% seen once; the top ten hold approximately 9%. The specimen sequenced was gut tissue. All receptors come from a boy between 10 and 17 years old with severe ulcerative colitis. Both conserved end residues are part of each CDR3. The order of the fields is V gene, J gene, D gene, CDR3 protein. A D gene is named only where the DNA matches it firmly.

>TRBV2|TRBJ2-7|NA
CASSLTADTYEQYF
>TRBV18|TRBJ1-2|TRBD1
CASSPSGGDYGYTF
>TRBV25-1|TRBJ2-7|TRBD1
CASTRRGQGRYEQYF
>TRBV9|TRBJ1-1|TRBD1
CASSVGQGRTTEAFF
>TRBV5-6|TRBJ2-7|NA
CASSLVGHEQYF
>TRBV10-1|TRBJ1-1|NA
CASSYGSGEAFF
>TRBV7-2|TRBJ2-3|NA
CASSLGGSHTQYF
>TRBV10-2|TRBJ1-3|NA
CASRDSPANTIYF
>TRBV11-2|TRBJ1-2|NA
CASSLLRREYYGYTF
>TRBV18|TRBJ2-2|TRBD1
CASSQGQGSTGELFF
>TRBV15|TRBJ2-3|NA
CATSTSFGGTDTQYF
>TRBV9|TRBJ2-7|NA
CASSPRANSEQYF
>TRBV19|TRBJ1-2|TRBD1
CASSPDRGINGYTF
>TRBV6-5|TRBJ2-1|TRBD2
CASSYSSGGLNEQFF
>TRBV25-1|TRBJ1-1|NA
CASSVQGELTEAFF
>TRBV5-6|TRBJ1-3|NA
CASSTDVSGNTIYF
>TRBV6-1|TRBJ1-2|NA
CASIRVTGNYGYTF
>TRBV30|TRBJ2-1|NA
CAWSVWGRYNEQFF
>TRBV11-2|TRBJ2-7|NA
CASSLGDAPEQYF
>TRBV15|TRBJ1-1|TRBD1
CATSRGATGGFAEAFF
>TRBV29-1|TRBJ2-1|NA
CSVRWTAQEQFF
>TRBV6-6|TRBJ1-3|TRBD1
CASSRDRPSSGNTIYF
>TRBV2|TRBJ2-2|NA
CASRRTDQPGELFF
>TRBV5-1|TRBJ2-5|NA
CASSLSRGWLETQYF
>TRBV6-5|TRBJ2-1|NA
CASSYGGGLNEQFF
>TRBV6-1|TRBJ2-5|TRBD2
CASSARTSVGTQYF